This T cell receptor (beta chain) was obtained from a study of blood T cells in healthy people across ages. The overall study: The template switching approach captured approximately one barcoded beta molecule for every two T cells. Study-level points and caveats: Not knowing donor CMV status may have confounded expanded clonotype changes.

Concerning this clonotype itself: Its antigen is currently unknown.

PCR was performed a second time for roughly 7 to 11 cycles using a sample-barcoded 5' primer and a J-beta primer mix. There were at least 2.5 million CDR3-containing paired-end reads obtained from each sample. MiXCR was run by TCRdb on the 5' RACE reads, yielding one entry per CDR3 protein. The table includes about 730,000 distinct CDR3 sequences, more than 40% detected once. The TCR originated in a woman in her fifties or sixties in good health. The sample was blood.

CDR3 in amino acids: CASSSDRDFTDTQYF. The CDR3 bases are TGTGCCAGCAGCTCGGATCGAGATTTCACAGATACGCAGTATTTT. The J gene is TRBJ2-3, the V gene TRBV21-1. TRBV21-1 is shown as a pseudogene. The CDR3 runs to 15 residues.